This T cell receptor beta chain was sequenced in a study of glioma-infiltrating T cells. In its sample, this clonotype was seen many times. The antigen is undetermined. Study outcomes and limitations: Tissue and blood shared very few CDR3 sequences. Gliomas, especially low-grade, showed above-expected tissue-blood divergence; non-neoplastic patients showed below.

Losses at the gene ends were 0 bases for V and 4 bases for J; bases not matched to a gene: 11. Germline assignment: CDR1 DFQATT and CDR2 SNEGSKA (reference sequence). The CDR3 runs to 16 residues. TCR alpha and beta CDR3 regions were amplified from RNA using iRepertoire nested multiplex PCR. Input was about 95-400 ng of tissue mRNA or PBMC total RNA. TCRdb fed the multiplex PCR reads into MiXCR, producing one record per CDR3 protein. Among around 190,000 distinct CDR3 sequences listed, 32% were seen once. The clonotype comes from a human donor with low-grade glioma or glioblastoma, undergoing nonglioma brain surgery, or in good health (not recorded which). This chain uses TRBV20-1 with TRBJ2-7; 8 bases are shared with TRBD2. Sequencing used glioma tissue, nonneoplastic brain tissue, or PBMCs (not recorded which). The CDR3 region is CSARDRPGGKVYEQYF. CDR3 nucleotides: TGCAGTGCTAGAGATCGACCGGGAGGGAAGGTTTACGAGCAGTACTTC.